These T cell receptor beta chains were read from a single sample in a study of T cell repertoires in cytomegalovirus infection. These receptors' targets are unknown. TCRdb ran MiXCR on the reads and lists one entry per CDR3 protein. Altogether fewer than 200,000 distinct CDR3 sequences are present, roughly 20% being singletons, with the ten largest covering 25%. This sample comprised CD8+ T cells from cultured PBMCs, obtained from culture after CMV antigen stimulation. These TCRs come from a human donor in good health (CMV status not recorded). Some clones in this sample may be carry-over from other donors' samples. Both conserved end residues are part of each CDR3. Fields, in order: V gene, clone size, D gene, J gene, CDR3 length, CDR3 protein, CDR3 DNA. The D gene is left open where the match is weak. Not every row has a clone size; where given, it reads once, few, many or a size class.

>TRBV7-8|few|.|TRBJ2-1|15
CASSLGGRSYNEQFF
TGTGCCAGCAGCTTAGGGGGCCGATCCTACAATGAGCAGTTCTTC
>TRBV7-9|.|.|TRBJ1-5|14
CASSLPGLDQPQHF
TGTGCCAGCAGCTTACCAGGGCTTGACCAGCCCCAGCATTTT
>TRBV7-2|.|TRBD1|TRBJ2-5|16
CASSSIEDRKQETQYF
TGTGCCAGCAGCTCCATTGAGGACAGGAAACAAGAGACCCAGTACTTC
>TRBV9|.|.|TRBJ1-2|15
CASSGRDLNRKGYTF
TGTGCCAGCAGCGGGCGGGACCTCAATAGGAAGGGCTACACCTTC
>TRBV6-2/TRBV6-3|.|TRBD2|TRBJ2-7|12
CASSWDYYEQYF
TGTGCCAGCAGCTGGGACTACTACGAGCAGTACTTC
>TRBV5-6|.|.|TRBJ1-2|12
CASSGVNYGYTF
TGTGCCAGCAGCGGCGTAAACTATGGCTACACCTTC
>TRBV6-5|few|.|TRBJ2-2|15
CTSRLDRSNTGELFF
TGTACCAGCAGACTCGACAGGTCGAACACCGGGGAGCTGTTTTTT
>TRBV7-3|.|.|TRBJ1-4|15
CASSAWQGPNEKLFF
TGTGCCAGCAGCGCCTGGCAGGGGCCTAATGAAAAACTGTTTTTT
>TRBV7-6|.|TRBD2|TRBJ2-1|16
CASSLNWAGRDNEQFF
TGTGCCAGCAGCTTAAATTGGGCCGGGAGGGACAATGAGCAGTTCTTC
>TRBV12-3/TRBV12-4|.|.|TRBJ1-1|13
CASSLYMNTEAFF
TGTGCCAGCAGTTTATATATGAACACTGAAGCTTTCTTT
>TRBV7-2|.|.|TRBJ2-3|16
CASSLVSVDRTDTQYF
TGTGCCAGCAGCTTAGTCTCGGTGGATCGCACAGATACGCAGTATTTT
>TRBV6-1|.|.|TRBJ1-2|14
CASSQGERYYGYTF
TGTGCCAGCAGTCAAGGCGAGAGATACTATGGCTACACCTTC
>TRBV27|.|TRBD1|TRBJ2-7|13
CASSHTTGLEQYF
TGTGCCAGCAGTCACACGACAGGGCTTGAGCAGTACTTC
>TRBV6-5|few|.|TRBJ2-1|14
CATYPSTYYNEQFF
TGTGCCACCTATCCCTCGACCTATTACAATGAGCAGTTCTTC
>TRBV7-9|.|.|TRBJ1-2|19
CASSLEGIPTLQELNGYTF
TGTGCCAGCAGCTTAGAGGGGATCCCTACGCTACAAGAGTTAAATGGCTACACCTTC
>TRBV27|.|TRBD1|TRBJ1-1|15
CASSPFQGQGASAFF
TGTGCCAGTTCCCCCTTCCAGGGACAGGGGGCTTCGGCTTTCTTT